This TCR beta chain was obtained from a study of T cell changes during pregnancy in multiple sclerosis. The protocol was immunoSEQ multiplex PCR, while the TCRdb copy is restricted to in-frame clones and leaves out a portion. The sample shows approximately 52,000 clones, 85% to 95% of them seen only once. CDR3 length: 14 amino acids. The V end was cut by 2 bases, the J end by 3 bases, with 10 bases between. Germline V gene lookup returns CDR1 KGHSH and CDR2 LQKENI. Material: CD4+ T cells from peripheral blood mononuclear cells, obtained in the third trimester of pregnancy. The rearrangement links TRBV18 to TRBJ1-2; tentative D call: TRBD1 (6 bases). The receptor was derived from a female donor with multiple sclerosis, enrolled in a pregnancy study. The chain's CDR3 is CASSPSGQYYGYTF. As DNA, the CDR3 is TGTGCCAGCTCACCATCTGGACAGTACTATGGCTACACCTTC.